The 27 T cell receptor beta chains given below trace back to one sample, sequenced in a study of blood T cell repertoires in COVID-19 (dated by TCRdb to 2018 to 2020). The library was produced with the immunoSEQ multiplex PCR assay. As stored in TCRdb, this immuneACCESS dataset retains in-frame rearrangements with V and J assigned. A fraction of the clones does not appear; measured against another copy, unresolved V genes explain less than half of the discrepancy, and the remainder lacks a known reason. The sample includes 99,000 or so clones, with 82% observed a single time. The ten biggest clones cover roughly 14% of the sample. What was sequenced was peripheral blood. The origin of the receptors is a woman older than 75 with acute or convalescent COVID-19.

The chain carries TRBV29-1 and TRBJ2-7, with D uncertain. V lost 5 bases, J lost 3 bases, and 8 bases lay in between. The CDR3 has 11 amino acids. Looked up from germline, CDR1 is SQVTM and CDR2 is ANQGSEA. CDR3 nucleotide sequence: TGCAGCGTTTATACAGACTACGAGCAGTACTTC. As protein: CSVYTDYEQYF.

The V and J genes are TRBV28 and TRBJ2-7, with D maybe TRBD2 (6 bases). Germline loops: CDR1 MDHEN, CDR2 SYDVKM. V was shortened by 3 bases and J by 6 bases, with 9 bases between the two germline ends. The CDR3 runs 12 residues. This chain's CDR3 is CASSFGGLEQYF. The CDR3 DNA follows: TGTGCCAGCAGTTTCGGGGGACTCGAGCAGTACTTC.

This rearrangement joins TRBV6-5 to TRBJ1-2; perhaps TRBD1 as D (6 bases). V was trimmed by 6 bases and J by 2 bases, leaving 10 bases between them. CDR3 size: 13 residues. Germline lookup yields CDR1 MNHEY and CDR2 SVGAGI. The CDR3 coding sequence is TGTGCCAGCAGGAGAACAGGGAACTATGGCTACACCTTC. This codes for CASRRTGNYGYTF.

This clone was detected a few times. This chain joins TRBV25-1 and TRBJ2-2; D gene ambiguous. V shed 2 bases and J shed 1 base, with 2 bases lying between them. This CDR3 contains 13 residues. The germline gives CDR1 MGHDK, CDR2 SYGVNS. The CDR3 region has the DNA TGTGCCAGCAGTGAACGGAACACCGGGGAGCTGTTTTTT. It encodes CASSERNTGELFF. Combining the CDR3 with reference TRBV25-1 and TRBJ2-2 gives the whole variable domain EADIYQTPRYLVIGTGKKITLECSQTMGHDKMYWYQQDPGMELHLIHYSYGVNSTEKGDLSSESTVSRIRTEHFPLTLESARPSHTSQYLCASSERNTGELFFGEGSRLTVL.

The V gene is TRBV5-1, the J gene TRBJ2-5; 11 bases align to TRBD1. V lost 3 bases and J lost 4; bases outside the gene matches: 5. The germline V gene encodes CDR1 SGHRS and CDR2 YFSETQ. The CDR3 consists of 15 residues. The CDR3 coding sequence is TGCGCCAGCAGCTACGGGACAGGGGGGAGAGAGACCCAGTACTTC. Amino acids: CASSYGTGGRETQYF.

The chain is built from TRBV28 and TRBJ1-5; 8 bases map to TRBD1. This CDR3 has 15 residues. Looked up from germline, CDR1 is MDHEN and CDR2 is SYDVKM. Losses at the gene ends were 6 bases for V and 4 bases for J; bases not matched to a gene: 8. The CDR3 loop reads CASRLGQVQNQPQHF. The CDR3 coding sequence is TGTGCCAGCAGACTGGGACAGGTTCAGAATCAGCCCCAGCATTTT.

CDR3 amino acids: CSVETGQGNYEQYF. CDR3 coding DNA: TGCAGCGTTGAAACGGGACAGGGTAACTACGAGCAGTACTTC. The chain carries TRBV29-1 and TRBJ2-7; 9 nucleotides match TRBD1. J gave up 3 bases and V 2 bases, and 5 bases lay outside the gene matches. The CDR3 extends over 14 amino acids. Germline-derived CDR1 and CDR2 are SQVTM and ANQGSEA.

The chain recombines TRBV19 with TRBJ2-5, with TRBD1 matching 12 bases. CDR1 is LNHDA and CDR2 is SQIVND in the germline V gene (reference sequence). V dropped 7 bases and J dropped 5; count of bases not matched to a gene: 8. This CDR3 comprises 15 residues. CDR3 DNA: TGTGCCAGTACCCCCGCCGGGACAGGGGGCGAGACCCAGTACTTC. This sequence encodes CASTPAGTGGETQYF.

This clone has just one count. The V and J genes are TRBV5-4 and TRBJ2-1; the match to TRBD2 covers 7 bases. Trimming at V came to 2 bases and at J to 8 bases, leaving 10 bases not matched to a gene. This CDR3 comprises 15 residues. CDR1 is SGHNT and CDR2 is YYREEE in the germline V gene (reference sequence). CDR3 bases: TGTGCCAGCAGCTTTGAGGGCAGCGGGAAGTATGAGCAGTTCTTC. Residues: CASSFEGSGKYEQFF. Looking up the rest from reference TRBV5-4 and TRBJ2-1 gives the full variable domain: ETGVTQSPTHLIKTRGQQVTLRCSSQSGHNTVSWYQQALGQGPQFIFQYYREEENGRGNFPPRFSGLQFPNYSSELNVNALELDDSALYLCASSFEGSGKYEQFFGPGTRLTVL.

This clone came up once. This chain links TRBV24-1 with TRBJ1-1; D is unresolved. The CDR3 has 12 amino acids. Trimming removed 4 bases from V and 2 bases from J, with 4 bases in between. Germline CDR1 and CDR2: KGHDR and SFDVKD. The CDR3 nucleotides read TGTGCCACCAGTGACCCAAACACTGAAGCTTTCTTT. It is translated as CATSDPNTEAFF.

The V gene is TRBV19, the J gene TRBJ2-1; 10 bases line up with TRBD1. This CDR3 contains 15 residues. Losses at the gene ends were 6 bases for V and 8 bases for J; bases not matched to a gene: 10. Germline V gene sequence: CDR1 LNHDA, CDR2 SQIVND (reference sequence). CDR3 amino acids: CASRRTGQGSHEQFF. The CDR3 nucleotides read TGTGCCAGTAGAAGGACGGGACAGGGGAGTCATGAGCAGTTCTTC.

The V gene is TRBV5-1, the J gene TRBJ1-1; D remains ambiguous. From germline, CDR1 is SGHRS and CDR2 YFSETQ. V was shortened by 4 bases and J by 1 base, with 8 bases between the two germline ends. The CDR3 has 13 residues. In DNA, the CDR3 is TGCGCCAGCAGCGCGCGGGCGAACACTGAAGCTTTCTTT. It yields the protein CASSARANTEAFF. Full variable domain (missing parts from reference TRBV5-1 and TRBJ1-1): KAGVTQTPRYLIKTRGQQVTLSCSPISGHRSVSWYQQTPGQGLQFLFEYFSETQRNKGNFPGRFSGRQFSNSRSEMNVSTLELGDSALYLCASSARANTEAFFGQGTRLTVV.

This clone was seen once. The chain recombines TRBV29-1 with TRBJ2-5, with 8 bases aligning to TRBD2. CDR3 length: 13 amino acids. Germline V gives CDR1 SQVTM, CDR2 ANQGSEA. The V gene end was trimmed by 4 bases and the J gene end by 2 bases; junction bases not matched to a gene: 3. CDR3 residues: CSVALADQETQYF. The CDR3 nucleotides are TGCAGCGTTGCACTAGCGGATCAAGAGACCCAGTACTTC.

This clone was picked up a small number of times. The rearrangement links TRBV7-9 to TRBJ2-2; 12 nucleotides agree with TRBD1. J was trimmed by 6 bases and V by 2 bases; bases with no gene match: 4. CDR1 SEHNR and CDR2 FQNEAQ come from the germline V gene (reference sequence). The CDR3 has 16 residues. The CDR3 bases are TGTGCCAGCAGCTTACCCGGGACAGGGGGCCCCGGGGAGCTGTTTTTT. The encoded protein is CASSLPGTGGPGELFF.

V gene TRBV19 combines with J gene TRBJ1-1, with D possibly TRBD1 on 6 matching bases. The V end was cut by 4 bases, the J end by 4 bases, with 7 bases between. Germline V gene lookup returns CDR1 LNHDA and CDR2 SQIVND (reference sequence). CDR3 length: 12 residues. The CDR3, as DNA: TGTGCCAGTAGTAAAGGGGGCACTGAAGCTTTCTTT. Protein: CASSKGGTEAFF.

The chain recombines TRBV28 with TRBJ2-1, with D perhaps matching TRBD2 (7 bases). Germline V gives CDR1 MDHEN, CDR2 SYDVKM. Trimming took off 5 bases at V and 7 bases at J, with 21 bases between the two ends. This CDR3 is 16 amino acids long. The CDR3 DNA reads TGTGCCAGCAGTACCGGGGGGCAGGGGAGGTTGAATGAGCAGTTCTTC. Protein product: CASSTGGQGRLNEQFF. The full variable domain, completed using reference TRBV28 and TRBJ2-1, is DVKVTQSSRYLVKRTGEKVFLECVQDMDHENMFWYRQDPGLGLRLIYFSYDVKMKEKGDIPEGYSVSREKKERFSLILESASTNQTSMYLCASSTGGQGRLNEQFFGPGTRLTVL.

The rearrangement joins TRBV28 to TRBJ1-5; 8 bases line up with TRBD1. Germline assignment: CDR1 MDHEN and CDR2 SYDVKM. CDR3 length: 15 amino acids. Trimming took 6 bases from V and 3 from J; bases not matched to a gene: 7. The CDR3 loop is CASSIGTGTNQPQHF. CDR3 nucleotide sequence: TGTGCCAGCAGCATAGGGACAGGCACCAATCAGCCCCAGCATTTT.

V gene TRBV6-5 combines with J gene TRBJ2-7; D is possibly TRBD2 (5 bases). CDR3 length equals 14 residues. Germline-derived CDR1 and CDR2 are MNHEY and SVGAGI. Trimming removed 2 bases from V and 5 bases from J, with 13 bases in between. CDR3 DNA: TGTGCCAGCAGTTACCTCTTTCTGCGGGACGAGCAGTACTTC. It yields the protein CASSYLFLRDEQYF.

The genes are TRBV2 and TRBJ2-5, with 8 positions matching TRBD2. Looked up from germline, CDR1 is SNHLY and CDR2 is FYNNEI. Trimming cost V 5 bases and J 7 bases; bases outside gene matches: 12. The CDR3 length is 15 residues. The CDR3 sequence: CASSPRVAGLLTQYF. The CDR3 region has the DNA TGTGCCAGCAGTCCCCGGGTAGCGGGGCTTCTGACCCAGTACTTC.

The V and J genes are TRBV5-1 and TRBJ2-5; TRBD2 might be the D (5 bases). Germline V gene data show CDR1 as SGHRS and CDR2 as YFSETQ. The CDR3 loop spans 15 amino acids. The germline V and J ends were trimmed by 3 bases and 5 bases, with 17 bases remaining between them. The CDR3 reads CASSSEASKGETQYF. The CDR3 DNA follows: TGCGCCAGCAGCTCTGAAGCTAGCAAAGGGGAGACCCAGTACTTC. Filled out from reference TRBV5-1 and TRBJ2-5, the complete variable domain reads KAGVTQTPRYLIKTRGQQVTLSCSPISGHRSVSWYQQTPGQGLQFLFEYFSETQRNKGNFPGRFSGRQFSNSRSEMNVSTLELGDSALYLCASSSEASKGETQYFGPGTRLLVL.

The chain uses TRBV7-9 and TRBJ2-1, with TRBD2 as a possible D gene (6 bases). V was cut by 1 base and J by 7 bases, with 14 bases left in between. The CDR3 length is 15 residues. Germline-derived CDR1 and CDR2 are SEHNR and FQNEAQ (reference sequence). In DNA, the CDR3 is TGTGCCAGCAGCTTAGTATTCGGAGGGAAAAATGAGCAGTTCTTC. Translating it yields CASSLVFGGKNEQFF.

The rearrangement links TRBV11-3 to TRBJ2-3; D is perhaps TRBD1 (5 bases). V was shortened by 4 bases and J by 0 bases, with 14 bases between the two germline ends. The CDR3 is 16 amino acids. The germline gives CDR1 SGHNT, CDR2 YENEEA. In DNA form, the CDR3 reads TGTGCCAGCAGCTCTCGACAGTTGGAGAGCACAGATACGCAGTATTTT. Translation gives CASSSRQLESTDTQYF.

CDR3 nucleotide sequence: TGCGCCAGCTCGCGGTCGCAGGGGGACCCCTATGGCTACACCTTC. Translating it yields CASSRSQGDPYGYTF. The V and J genes are TRBV4-1 and TRBJ1-2; 7 bases match TRBD1. Germline CDR1 and CDR2: MGHRA and YSYEKL. The CDR3 is made up of 15 amino acids. V lost 8 bases to trimming and J lost 4 bases; unmatched junction nucleotides: 13.

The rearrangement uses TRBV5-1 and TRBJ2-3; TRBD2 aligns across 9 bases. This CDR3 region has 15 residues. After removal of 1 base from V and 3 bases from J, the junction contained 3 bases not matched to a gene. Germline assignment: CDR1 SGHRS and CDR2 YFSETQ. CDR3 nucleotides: TGCGCCAGCAGCTTGATGACTAGCGGAACAGATACGCAGTATTTT. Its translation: CASSLMTSGTDTQYF.

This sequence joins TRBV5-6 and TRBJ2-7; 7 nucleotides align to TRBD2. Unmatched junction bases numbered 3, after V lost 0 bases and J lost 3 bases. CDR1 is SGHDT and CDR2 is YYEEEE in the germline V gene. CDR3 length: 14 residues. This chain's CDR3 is CASSLALAGYEQYF. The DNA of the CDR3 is TGTGCCAGCAGCTTGGCCTTAGCGGGCTACGAGCAGTACTTC.

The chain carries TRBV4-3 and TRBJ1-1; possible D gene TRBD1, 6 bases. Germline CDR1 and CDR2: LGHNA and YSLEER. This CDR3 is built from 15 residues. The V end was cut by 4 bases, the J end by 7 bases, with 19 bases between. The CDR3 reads CASSLSQPGANEAFF. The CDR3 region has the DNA TGCGCCAGCAGCCTCTCTCAGCCAGGGGCTAATGAAGCTTTCTTT.

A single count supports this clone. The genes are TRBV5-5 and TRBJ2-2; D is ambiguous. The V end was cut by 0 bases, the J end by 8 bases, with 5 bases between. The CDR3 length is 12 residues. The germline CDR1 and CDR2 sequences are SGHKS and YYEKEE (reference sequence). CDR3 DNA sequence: TGTGCCAGCAGCTTGGGCGTGGGGGAGCTGTTTTTT. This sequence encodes CASSLGVGELFF.